These T cell receptor beta chains were read from a single sample in a study of blood T cell repertoires in COVID-19. Method: immunoSEQ multiplex PCR; TCRdb's copy keeps in-frame clones and lacks some. The sample holds fewer than 350,000 clones, just over 90% seen once. Sequencing used PBMCs or T cells enriched from blood (not recorded which). All receptors derive from a woman aged 40 to 50 with acute COVID-19. Both conserved end residues are trimmed from each CDR3.

v_call cdr3_aa
TRBV29-1 SVRSSETQY
TRBV7-9 ASSPMPGLEDNEQF
TRBV7-2 ASSSGDANTQY
TRBV28 ASSSPGQGADTIY
TRBV6-2/TRBV6-3 ASSYSTGGVTTGELF
TRBV5-4 ASSHPGLAGGLNTGELF
TRBV5-1 ASSQATQETQY
TRBV5-5 ASSLGQGSYGYT
TRBV5-4 ASSLQGGGETQY
TRBV12-5 ASEVAGIKGDTQY
TRBV9 ASSSRVGGASGNTIY
TRBV9 ASSVRKGPGELF
TRBV3-1/TRBV3-2 ASSPVGGTVPYGYT
TRBV28 ASKTQGLVTYEQY
TRBV28 ASSPHTQGTGANVLT
TRBV9 ASSPSGKNYGYT
TRBV7-9 ASSPRGVRVNYGYT
TRBV5-4 ASSQGLSNTGELF